Below, 30 T cell receptor beta chains from the same sample are listed, as sequenced in a study of CD8 T cells in ankylosing spondylitis. Whole-study findings and limits: A TCR beta motif of under 10 highly homologous variants appeared characteristic of ankylosing spondylitis blood.

Antigens for these TCRs are unknown. TCRdb re-called the 5' RACE reads through MiXCR, storing one row per CDR3 protein. The data contain hundreds of thousands of distinct CDR3 sequences, 15% to 20% of them seen just once; the ten biggest clones take up over 1%. Sequencing was done on a sample of blood, either unsorted or a sorted T cell fraction (not recorded which). The receptors shown here come from a male donor with ankylosing spondylitis.

This chain links TRBV7-2 with TRBJ2-3; D unclear. This CDR3 spans 14 amino acids. Per the germline V gene, CDR1 is SGHTA and CDR2 is FQGNSA. Trimming cost V 4 bases and J 3 bases, with 11 bases left between them. The CDR3 loop reads CASSSRQTTDTQYF. CDR3 in DNA: TGTGCCAGCAGCTCGCGCCAGACAACAGATACGCAGTATTTT.

V usage is TRBV27 and J usage is TRBJ2-7; 8 bases are shared with TRBD1. V lost 3 bases to trimming and J lost 5 bases; unmatched junction nucleotides: 6. Germline lookup yields CDR1 MNHEY and CDR2 SMNVEV (reference sequence). The CDR3 is made up of 14 amino acids. The CDR3 protein is CASSFQGARDEQYF. DNA for the CDR3: TGTGCCAGCAGTTTTCAGGGGGCGAGGGACGAGCAGTACTTC.

This clonotype was counted many times. The chain joins TRBV29-1 to TRBJ1-1; TRBD1 matches at 7 bases. Unmatched junction bases numbered 3, after V lost 7 bases and J lost 1 base. This CDR3 is 12 amino acids long. Per the germline V gene, CDR1 is SQVTM and CDR2 is ANQGSEA. As DNA, the CDR3 is TGCAGCGGGAACAGGGGGAACACTGAAGCTTTCTTT. It translates to CSGNRGNTEAFF.

The table lists this clonotype with a few counts. The CDR3 region is CATSREGGLEAFF. CDR3 nucleotide sequence: TGTGCCACCAGCAGAGAGGGGGGCCTTGAAGCTTTCTTT. The chain carries TRBV15 and TRBJ1-1; TRBD1 might be the D (6 bases). Trimming removed 0 bases from V and 7 bases from J, with 9 bases in between. The germline V gene encodes CDR1 LNHNV and CDR2 YYDKDF (reference sequence). CDR3 length: 13 residues.

This clonotype was seen more than once but under ten times. J is TRBJ1-6 and V is TRBV20-1, with 7 bases fitting TRBD1. The V gene end was trimmed by 6 bases and the J gene end by 10 bases; junction bases not matched to a gene: 18. CDR1 is DFQATT, CDR2 SNEGSKA, per germline (reference sequence). The CDR3 extends over 16 amino acids. The CDR3 reads CSAQGPRQGRESPLHF. The CDR3 DNA follows: TGCAGTGCCCAAGGACCACGACAGGGACGGGAGTCACCCCTCCACTTT.

The V gene is TRBV28, the J gene TRBJ2-1; TRBD1 or TRBD2 may be the D gene (5 bases each). Germline-derived CDR1 and CDR2 are MDHEN and SYDVKM. Trimming shortened V by 7 bases and J by 0 bases, and 10 bases separated the two germline ends. CDR3 length: 14 amino acids. In DNA, the CDR3 is TGTGCCAGCATGAAGGGGAGCTCCTACAATGAGCAGTTCTTC. Its translation is CASMKGSSYNEQFF. The full variable domain, completed using reference TRBV28 and TRBJ2-1, is DVKVTQSSRYLVKRTGEKVFLECVQDMDHENMFWYRQDPGLGLRLIYFSYDVKMKEKGDIPEGYSVSREKKERFSLILESASTNQTSMYLCASMKGSSYNEQFFGPGTRLTVL.

This clonotype has more than one count but fewer than ten. The chain joins TRBV18 to TRBJ2-3; 11 bases align to TRBD2. The CDR3 covers 17 residues. CDR1 is KGHSH and CDR2 is LQKENI in the germline V gene. Trimming took 2 bases from V and 6 from J; bases not matched to a gene: 10. CDR3 sequence reads: CASSPGVAGGPGDTQYF. The CDR3 coding sequence is TGTGCCAGCTCACCAGGAGTAGCGGGGGGGCCTGGTGATACGCAGTATTTT.

This clonotype was counted between two and nine times. The chain combines TRBV24-1 with TRBJ1-5; 10 positions agree with TRBD1. V shed 10 bases and J 3 bases; nucleotides not matched to a gene: 11. CDR3 length: 16 amino acids. Germline V gives CDR1 KGHDR, CDR2 SFDVKD. The CDR3 sequence is CATGHKGTGANQPQHF. In DNA form, the CDR3 reads TGTGCCACGGGGCATAAAGGGACAGGGGCCAATCAGCCCCAGCATTTT.

The chain carries TRBV2 and TRBJ2-7; no definite D call. The V and J ends lost 6 bases and 3 bases respectively, with 9 bases between them. CDR1 is SNHLY, CDR2 FYNNEI, per germline. The CDR3 sequence is 12 residues long. CDR3 region: CASRAGVYEQYF. CDR3 DNA sequence: TGTGCCAGCAGGGCTGGGGTCTACGAGCAGTACTTC.

This clonotype was observed a few times. The junction does not match germline at one end; this may be a read error. The chain employs TRBV5-1 and TRBJ2-7; the match to TRBD2 covers 9 bases. The CDR3 is 16 residues long. Germline assignment: CDR1 SGHRS and CDR2 YFSETQ. Written as DNA, the CDR3 is TGCGCCAGCAGCGGGGGGGCTAGCGGGATCTCCAACGAGCAGTACTTC. As protein: CASSGGASGISNEQYF.

This clonotype was observed a few times. The chain recombines TRBV7-9 with TRBJ2-1, with 12 bases matching TRBD2. V gave up 0 bases and J gave up 7 bases; unmatched junction bases: 1. Germline-derived CDR1 and CDR2 are SEHNR and FQNEAQ (reference sequence). CDR3 length: 15 amino acids. Here the CDR3 DNA reads TGTGCCAGCAGCTTAGCCGGACTAGCGGGGAATGAGCAGTTCTTC. Translation gives CASSLAGLAGNEQFF.

The J gene is TRBJ2-2, the V gene TRBV5-1; 9 nucleotides agree with TRBD1. Losses at the gene ends were 4 bases for V and 7 bases for J; bases not matched to a gene: 5. The CDR3 is 14 amino acids. Germline CDR1 SGHRS, CDR2 YFSETQ. CDR3 DNA: TGCGCCAGCAGCGTCGGGACAGGGATCGGGGAGCTGTTTTTT. Translated: CASSVGTGIGELFF.

The chain employs TRBV5-5 and TRBJ2-1, with 10 nucleotides matching TRBD2. Per germline, CDR1 SGHKS and CDR2 YYEKEE (reference sequence). Trimming took 2 bases from V and 5 from J; bases not matched to a gene: 7. The CDR3 runs 16 residues. The CDR3 region has the DNA TGTGCCAGCAGCTTTACCGGGACTAGCGCAAACAATGAGCAGTTCTTC. Its translation is CASSFTGTSANNEQFF.

This clonotype was found a few times. The J gene is TRBJ2-1, the V gene TRBV18, with 10 bases matching TRBD1. V trimming: 4 bases; J trimming: 2 bases; junction bases outside the gene matches: 11. Germline lookup yields CDR1 KGHSH and CDR2 LQKENI. The CDR3 totals 18 residues. DNA of the CDR3: TGTGCCAGCTCACTGTCGACCGGGACAGGGGACCCCTACAATGAGCAGTTCTTC. Amino acid sequence: CASSLSTGTGDPYNEQFF.

The chain recombines TRBV7-9 with TRBJ1-1; D is possibly TRBD1 (6 bases). CDR3 length: 13 amino acids. Trimming took off 6 bases at V and 6 bases at J, with 14 bases between the two ends. Germline V lookup: CDR1 SEHNR, CDR2 FQNEAQ (reference sequence). The CDR3 coding sequence is TGTGCCAGCAGAAAGGGGGGGGTCGCTGAAGCTTTCTTT. Amino acid sequence: CASRKGGVAEAFF.

This clonotype was seen a handful of times. The CDR3 sequence is CASSLDGELFF. The DNA for the CDR3 is TGTGCCAGCAGTTTAGACGGGGAGCTGTTTTTT. This sequence joins TRBV28 and TRBJ2-2; D call uncertain. From germline, CDR1 is MDHEN and CDR2 SYDVKM. This CDR3 is 11 amino acids long. Trimming pared 2 bases from V and 7 bases from J, leaving 2 bases between.

This clonotype was seen a handful of times. The CDR3 loop reads CSAGRSGWKETQYF. In nucleotides, the CDR3 is TGCAGTGCTGGAAGGAGTGGTTGGAAAGAGACCCAGTACTTC. The V and J genes are TRBV20-1 and TRBJ2-5; D gene ambiguous. Germline lookup yields CDR1 DFQATT and CDR2 SNEGSKA (reference sequence). This CDR3 contains 14 residues. The ends were cut back, 5 bases at V and 3 bases at J, with 16 bases in the middle.

This clonotype was seen a few times. This sequence joins TRBV5-1 and TRBJ2-2, with 10 nucleotides matching TRBD2. Germline loops: CDR1 SGHRS, CDR2 YFSETQ. V trimming: 6 bases; J trimming: 3 bases; junction bases outside the gene matches: 8. The CDR3 is 16 amino acids. The DNA for the CDR3 is TGCGCCAGCATTGGCCTAGCGGGAGCAGACACCGGGGAGCTGTTTTTT. Translation gives CASIGLAGADTGELFF.

This clonotype was observed at least ten times. The J gene is TRBJ2-3, the V gene TRBV27; 9 nucleotides agree with TRBD1. The J segment lost 1 base and the V segment lost 3 bases, leaving 2 bases of the junction unmatched. CDR1 and CDR2 (germline): MNHEY, SMNVEV (reference sequence). The CDR3 covers 15 residues. CDR3 DNA sequence: TGTGCCAGCAGTTTGGGACAGGGCCGCACAGATACGCAGTATTTT. Protein product: CASSLGQGRTDTQYF.

The chain uses TRBV10-3 and TRBJ2-7; 11 bases map to TRBD2. Per germline, CDR1 ENHRY and CDR2 SYGVKD. The CDR3 has 16 residues. The junction had 6 bases not matched to a gene; V was cut back by 1 base and J by 4 bases. CDR3 DNA sequence: TGTGCCATCAGTGAGTATGTAGCGGGGGGGCCGTACGAGCAGTACTTC. Its translation is CAISEYVAGGPYEQYF.

The chain links TRBV12-3 or TRBV12-4 to TRBJ1-5, with D tentatively TRBD1 (5 bases). The CDR3 totals 14 residues. Trimming removed 3 bases from V and 5 bases from J, with 11 bases in between. CDR3 loop: CASSFDGQDQPQHF. The CDR3 DNA reads TGTGCCAGCAGTTTTGATGGACAAGATCAGCCCCAGCATTTT.

The rearrangement joins TRBV7-9 to TRBJ2-3; 8 bases are shared with TRBD2. CDR3 length: 15 residues. Per the germline V gene, CDR1 is SEHNR and CDR2 is FQNEAQ (reference sequence). Trimming removed 3 bases from V and 6 bases from J; junction bases left unmatched: 8. CDR3 sequence (DNA): TGTGCCAGCAGCTTCGAGCGGGGGCCCCTGGATACGCAGTATTTT. It encodes CASSFERGPLDTQYF.

The chain joins TRBV4-3 to TRBJ2-5; TRBD2 agrees at 7 bases. The V segment lost 4 bases and the J segment 4 bases; nucleotides outside the gene matches: 3. Germline CDR1 is LGHNA and CDR2 is YSLEER. This CDR3 region has 13 residues. The CDR3 sequence: CASSPKRGETQYF. Here the CDR3 DNA reads TGCGCCAGCAGCCCCAAGCGGGGAGAGACCCAGTACTTC.

This clonotype was detected only a few times. The V call is TRBV11-2, the J call TRBJ2-3; TRBD2 matches at 9 bases. CDR1 is SGHAT and CDR2 is FQNNGV in the germline V gene. This CDR3 contains 18 residues. Trimming removed 4 bases from V and 5 bases from J; junction bases left unmatched: 16. The DNA of the CDR3 is TGTGCCAGCAGCTCCGTGGTTGGGCTAGCGGGATACGTAGATACGCAGTATTTT. This translates into CASSSVVGLAGYVDTQYF.

The V call is TRBV6-5, the J call TRBJ2-1; TRBD2 matches 9 bases. This CDR3 contains 17 residues. CDR1 and CDR2 from the germline V gene are MNHEY and SVGAGI. J gave up 1 base and V 4 bases, and 8 bases lay outside the gene matches. DNA for the CDR3: TGTGCCAGCAGTTCAAGACTAGCGGCCGTATCCTACAATGAGCAGTTCTTC. This codes for CASSSRLAAVSYNEQFF.

This rearrangement joins TRBV6-2 or TRBV6-3 to TRBJ1-5; TRBD1 matches at 7 bases. Germline assignment: CDR1 MNHEY and CDR2 SVGEGT. V was pared by 6 bases and J by 7 bases, with 9 bases of the junction left unmatched. This CDR3 contains 14 residues. This CDR3 reads CASRSGGGGQPQHF. The CDR3 nucleotides read TGTGCCAGCAGATCCGGGGGAGGGGGCCAGCCCCAGCATTTT.

This clonotype was seen repeatedly, ten times or more. V is TRBV5-1 and J is TRBJ1-2; 9 bases match TRBD1. Germline V gene data show CDR1 as SGHRS and CDR2 as YFSETQ. V shed 4 bases and J 4 bases; nucleotides not matched to a gene: 14. This CDR3 has 17 residues. CDR3 in amino acids: CASSLRTGADPIYGYTF. CDR3 bases: TGCGCCAGCAGCCTGAGGACAGGGGCGGATCCGATCTATGGCTACACCTTC.

The gene calls are TRBV9 and TRBJ2-4; 16 bases line up with TRBD2. J gave up 9 bases and V 4 bases, and 7 bases lay outside the gene matches. The germline V gene has CDR1 SGDLS and CDR2 YYNGEE. There are 16 residues in the CDR3. The CDR3 sequence is CASSPGTSGGAGIQYF. The CDR3 nucleotides are TGTGCCAGCAGCCCGGGGACTAGCGGGGGGGCGGGCATTCAGTACTTC.

Note on this clonotype: At one boundary the junction diverges from the germline segment, which might be a read error. V is TRBV5-5 and J is TRBJ1-2; D gene uncertain. This CDR3 is 16 amino acids long. The germline V gene has CDR1 SGHKS and CDR2 YYEKEE (reference sequence). The CDR3 reads CASSLAPGKKNCGYTF. For the CDR3, the DNA is TGTGCCAGCAGCTTGGCCCCCGGGAAAAAAAACTGTGGCTACACCTTC.

V and J are TRBV7-9 and TRBJ2-5; 7 nucleotides agree with TRBD1. The trim removed 2 bases at V and 4 bases at J, leaving 4 bases unmatched. Germline CDR1 is SEHNR and CDR2 is FQNEAQ (reference sequence). The CDR3 is 14 residues long. The CDR3 DNA follows: TGTGCCAGCAGCTTAACAGGGGTTGGAGAGACCCAGTACTTC. This codes for CASSLTGVGETQYF.